Below are 30 T cell receptor beta chains sequenced from a single sample in a study of cytomegalovirus exposure and HLA in healthy donors. Primers for the PCR totalled 60 Vbeta and 13 Jbeta. Method: immunoSEQ multiplex PCR; TCRdb's copy keeps in-frame clones and lacks some. Among under 150,000 clones listed, approximately 80% were seen once. Specimen: PBMCs. These receptors came from a woman in her 50s in good health and CMV-seropositive.

The chain couples TRBV2 to TRBJ2-3; tentatively, D is TRBD2 (6 bases). The CDR3 length is 14 residues. Trimming pared 6 bases from V and 0 bases from J, leaving 10 bases between. CDR1 is SNHLY and CDR2 is FYNNEI in the germline V gene. The CDR3 loop reads CASRGGRSTDTQYF. For the CDR3, the DNA is TGTGCCAGCAGGGGGGGACGTAGCACAGATACGCAGTATTTT.

This sequence joins TRBV4-3 and TRBJ2-1, with TRBD2 identical over 13 bases. Germline assignment: CDR1 LGHNA and CDR2 YSLEER. The CDR3 is 19 residues long. V shed 1 base and J 0 bases; nucleotides not matched to a gene: 6. Here the CDR3 DNA reads TGCGCCAGCAGCCAAGGACTAGCGGGGGGCTTTAGCTCCTACAATGAGCAGTTCTTC. Translating gives CASSQGLAGGFSSYNEQFF.

In nucleotides, the CDR3 is TGTGCCAGCAGCTCAGAGGGACTAGCGGGGGAACGATACGAGCAGTACTTC. As protein: CASSSEGLAGERYEQYF. V usage is TRBV7-9 and J usage is TRBJ2-7; 14 nucleotides agree with TRBD2. CDR3 length: 17 residues. V was pared by 4 bases and J by 4 bases, with 9 bases of the junction left unmatched. Germline CDR1 and CDR2: SEHNR and FQNEAQ (reference sequence).

V is TRBV4-2 and J is TRBJ2-2; TRBD2 agrees at 10 bases. The V gene's germline CDR1 is LGHNA and CDR2 YNFKEQ. This CDR3 has 18 amino acids. V trimming: 0 bases; J trimming: 2 bases; junction bases outside the gene matches: 6. CDR3 DNA: TGTGCCAGCAGCCAAGATCCTAGCGGGGGCCATAACACCGGGGAGCTGTTTTTT. Amino acid sequence: CASSQDPSGGHNTGELFF.

This sequence joins TRBV9 and TRBJ2-2; 8 bases fit TRBD2. V trimming: 0 bases; J trimming: 5 bases; junction bases outside the gene matches: 6. Germline V lookup: CDR1 SGDLS, CDR2 YYNGEE. This CDR3 contains 16 residues. The CDR3, as DNA: TGTGCCAGCAGCGTAGCTGCGGGGGGCGAAACCGGGGAGCTGTTTTTT. Protein: CASSVAAGGETGELFF.

The gene calls are TRBV7-6 and TRBJ1-5; 8 positions agree with TRBD1. J lost 6 bases, V lost 5 bases, and 6 bases had no gene match. The CDR3 contains 14 residues. Germline CDR1 SGHVS, CDR2 FNYEAQ. CDR3 in amino acids: CASSLRGRGQPQHF. CDR3 DNA: TGTGCCAGCAGCCTCAGGGGGCGAGGTCAGCCCCAGCATTTT.

This chain uses TRBV13 with TRBJ2-7; 10 bases are shared with TRBD2. CDR1 is PRHDT, CDR2 FYEKMQ, per germline (reference sequence). Germline trimming cut 0 bases from V and 1 base from J; bases unmatched to any gene: 0. The CDR3 loop spans 15 amino acids. The DNA of the CDR3 is TGTGCCAGCAGCTTAGGGGGACTAGCGTCCTACGAGCAGTACTTC. It encodes CASSLGGLASYEQYF.

The chain joins TRBV2 to TRBJ2-7; 9 bases align to TRBD2. This CDR3 region has 15 residues. V lost 7 bases to trimming and J lost 1 base; unmatched junction nucleotides: 8. In germline, CDR1 is SNHLY, CDR2 FYNNEI. The CDR3 loop reads CASNERGEGSYEQYF. CDR3 nucleotides: TGTGCCAGCAATGAGCGGGGGGAAGGGTCCTACGAGCAGTACTTC.

The V call is TRBV27, the J call TRBJ1-1; D not resolved. Germline-derived CDR1 and CDR2 are MNHEY and SMNVEV (reference sequence). CDR3 size: 14 residues. V dropped 6 bases and J dropped 0 bases, with 11 bases sitting between them. The DNA for the CDR3 is TGTGCCAGCAGGTTGCGTCACCTGAACACTGAAGCTTTCTTT. Protein sequence: CASRLRHLNTEAFF.

The chain carries TRBV2 and TRBJ2-5; 8 bases are shared with TRBD2. Germline values: CDR1 SNHLY, CDR2 FYNNEI. The V gene end was trimmed by 4 bases and the J gene end by 6 bases; junction bases not matched to a gene: 10. The CDR3 is made up of 15 amino acids. The CDR3 protein is CASSVGSGGQQTQYF. The CDR3 bases are TGTGCCAGCAGTGTGGGGTCGGGAGGGCAGCAGACCCAGTACTTC.

This chain links TRBV12-5 with TRBJ2-3, with D possibly matching TRBD1 (6 bases). Trimming removed 6 bases at V and 4 bases at J, with 11 bases between. Germline loops: CDR1 LGHNT, CDR2 FRNRAP. The length of the CDR3 is 13 residues. Here the CDR3 DNA reads TGTGCTAGTGGAAACTCAGGGGCAGATACGCAGTATTTT. The encoded protein is CASGNSGADTQYF.

The V gene is TRBV30, the J gene TRBJ1-5; the match to TRBD1 covers 10 bases. Per germline, CDR1 GTSNPN and CDR2 SVGIG (reference sequence). The V segment lost 5 bases and the J segment 3 bases; nucleotides outside the gene matches: 7. The CDR3 extends over 15 amino acids. CDR3 DNA sequence: TGTGCCTGGTCTTTGGGACAGGGGTTCAATCAGCCCCAGCATTTT. It translates to CAWSLGQGFNQPQHF.

The chain links TRBV4-3 to TRBJ1-2; 10 bases agree with TRBD1. After removal of 0 bases from V and 7 bases from J, the junction contained 2 bases not matched to a gene. Germline V lookup: CDR1 LGHNA, CDR2 YSLEER. CDR3 length: 14 residues. The CDR3 nucleotides read TGCGCCAGCAGCCAAGAAGGGACAGGGGCTGGCTACACCTTC. Amino acids: CASSQEGTGAGYTF.

This chain joins TRBV19 and TRBJ1-6; D is possibly TRBD1 (5 bases). CDR1 is LNHDA, CDR2 SQIVND, per germline (reference sequence). This CDR3 is 15 amino acids long. Deletions cut 7 bases from V and 5 bases from J, with 15 bases between. The CDR3 protein is CASKRSVQDNSPLHF. CDR3 coding DNA: TGTGCCAGTAAACGCTCAGTACAGGATAATTCACCCCTCCACTTT.

This clone was counted once. The chain combines TRBV2 with TRBJ1-2; the D is unclear. The V gene lost 0 bases and the J gene lost 6 bases, with 11 bases spanning the gap. From germline, CDR1 is SNHLY and CDR2 FYNNEI. The CDR3 covers 14 residues. For the CDR3, the DNA is TGTGCCAGCAGTGAAGCAAGAGGAGAAAATGGCTACACCTTC. Residues: CASSEARGENGYTF.

This clone was found a few times. The chain carries TRBV9 and TRBJ1-3; 7 nucleotides align to TRBD1. CDR3 size: 15 residues. Germline V gene lookup returns CDR1 SGDLS and CDR2 YYNGEE. V lost 4 bases and J lost 4; bases outside the gene matches: 8. The CDR3 coding sequence is TGTGCCAGCAGCTATGAAGGGGGCGCGGGAAACACCATATATTTT. Translation: CASSYEGGAGNTIYF.

This clone appeared once. The gene calls are TRBV5-4 and TRBJ2-2; 8 bases fit TRBD1. CDR1 and CDR2 from the germline V gene are SGHNT and YYREEE (reference sequence). J lost 7 bases, V lost 5 bases, and 10 bases had no gene match. This CDR3 has 15 amino acids. CDR3 coding DNA: TGTGCCAGCAGTCGCACAGGGGGTCGGATCGGGGAGCTGTTTTTT. Its protein product is CASSRTGGRIGELFF.

The V call is TRBV5-8, the J call TRBJ1-1; no reliable D call. The V gene's germline CDR1 is SGHTS and CDR2 YDEGEE. The V and J ends lost 4 bases and 4 bases respectively, with 14 bases between them. The CDR3 has 14 amino acids. CDR3 sequence reads: CASSIPPGVTEAFF. CDR3 in DNA: TGTGCCAGCAGCATCCCCCCGGGTGTCACTGAAGCTTTCTTT.

This sequence joins TRBV19 and TRBJ1-4, with a possible D match to TRBD1 (6 bases). This CDR3 has 13 residues. V dropped 4 bases and J dropped 8 bases, with 11 bases sitting between them. CDR1 LNHDA and CDR2 SQIVND come from the germline V gene (reference sequence). CDR3 sequence reads: CASSKTGGEKLFF. CDR3 nucleotide sequence: TGTGCCAGTAGTAAGACAGGAGGCGAAAAACTGTTTTTT.

This rearrangement joins TRBV6-6 to TRBJ1-1, with a possible D match to TRBD1 (6 bases). The CDR3 extends over 13 amino acids. The germline V gene encodes CDR1 MNHNY and CDR2 SVGAGI (reference sequence). Trimming shortened V by 5 bases and J by 9 bases, and 16 bases separated the two germline ends. Here the CDR3 reads CASSLDRVVQAFF. As DNA, the CDR3 is TGTGCCAGCAGTCTGGACAGAGTCGTTCAAGCTTTCTTT.

CDR3 coding DNA: TGTGCAAGTCGCCCGTGGGTACAGAGAGCCTACGAGCAGTACTTC. Translated: CASRPWVQRAYEQYF. The rearrangement uses TRBV12-2 and TRBJ2-7; the table's TRBD1 call for D was not verified on the DNA. TRBV12-2 is an annotated pseudogene. The length of the CDR3 is 15 residues.

This chain joins TRBV11-2 and TRBJ2-7, with 8 bases that match TRBD1. This CDR3 has 14 amino acids. With 1 base clipped from V and 4 bases from J, the junction kept 3 bases outside the gene matches. Germline assignment: CDR1 SGHAT and CDR2 FQNNGV. CDR3 protein: CASSLAGTGYEQYF. The CDR3 DNA is TGTGCCAGCAGCTTAGCTGGGACAGGTTACGAGCAGTACTTC.

This chain links TRBV6-6 with TRBJ2-5; 7 bases are a match to TRBD1. Judging by the DNA end, TRBJ2-7 fits better; the J call may be wrong. Germline V lookup: CDR1 MNHNY, CDR2 SVGAGI (reference sequence). The CDR3 totals 15 residues. The CDR3 nucleotides read TGTGCCAGCAGAACAGGACAGGCCGTAGTCTACGAGCAGTACTTC. Protein sequence: CASRTGQAVVYEQYF.

The chain employs TRBV9 and TRBJ1-5; 7 bases match TRBD1. The CDR3 loop spans 13 amino acids. Per germline, CDR1 SGDLS and CDR2 YYNGEE. DNA of the CDR3: TGTGGAGACAGGGTCCGGGCGGGTGGGCCCCAGCATTTT. This gives the protein CGDRVRAGGPQHF.

This clone was seen only a few times. This sequence joins TRBV5-4 and TRBJ1-2, with D possibly TRBD1 on 5 matching bases. The CDR3 runs 15 residues. The V end lost 5 bases, the J end lost 2 bases, and 16 bases lay between the germline ends. Looked up from germline, CDR1 is SGHNT and CDR2 is YYREEE (reference sequence). The CDR3 nucleotides read TGTGCCAGCAGGTTCGGGGGACCGGTGAACTATGGCTACACCTTC. This encodes CASRFGGPVNYGYTF.

This clone was seen more than once but under ten times. The rearrangement joins TRBV5-4 to TRBJ1-3, with 7 bases lining up with TRBD1. The CDR3 covers 15 residues. With 0 bases clipped from V and 1 base from J, the junction kept 1 base outside the gene matches. Germline assignment: CDR1 SGHNT and CDR2 YYREEE (reference sequence). The CDR3 nucleotides read TGTGCCAGCAGCTTGGGGGACAGTTCTGGAAACACCATATATTTT. Its translation is CASSLGDSSGNTIYF.

This clone appeared a single time. This chain links TRBV4-2 with TRBJ1-2, with D uncertain. CDR1 is LGHNA and CDR2 is YNFKEQ in the germline V gene. V was shortened by 1 base and J by 8 bases, with 17 bases between the two germline ends. The CDR3 is 15 amino acids. CDR3 sequence (DNA): TGTGCCAGCAGCCAAGTTAGCGAGACGAATCTGGGCTACACCTTC. This sequence encodes CASSQVSETNLGYTF.

The CDR3 protein is CASSLASGGQYNEQFF. Here the CDR3 DNA reads TGTGCCAGCAGCTTGGCTAGCGGGGGCCAGTACAATGAGCAGTTCTTC. J is TRBJ2-1 and V is TRBV7-3; TRBD2 matches 10 bases. Germline loops: CDR1 SGHTA, CDR2 FQGTGA. V was clipped by 3 bases and J by 4 bases; unmatched bases: 6. CDR3 size: 16 residues.

The chain links TRBV5-1 to TRBJ2-1; tentative D call: TRBD2 (6 bases). V was clipped by 4 bases and J by 1 base, with 9 bases between them. Germline CDR1 reads SGHRS; CDR2 reads YFSETQ. The CDR3 is 14 residues long. The CDR3 loop is CASSRDFSYNEQFF. In nucleotides, the CDR3 is TGCGCCAGCAGCCGGGACTTTTCCTACAATGAGCAGTTCTTC.

This sequence joins TRBV7-9 and TRBJ2-1; D perhaps matches TRBD2 (5 bases). This CDR3 contains 14 residues. V gave up 5 bases and J gave up 5 bases, with 13 bases separating them. From germline, CDR1 is SEHNR and CDR2 FQNEAQ (reference sequence). This CDR3 reads CASSQTRSDNEQFF. The CDR3, as DNA: TGTGCCAGCAGCCAAACTAGGAGTGACAATGAGCAGTTCTTC. Using reference TRBV7-9 and TRBJ2-1 for the parts outside the CDR3, the full variable domain is DTGVSQNPRHKITKRGQNVTFRCDPISEHNRLYWYRQTLGQGPEFLTYFQNEAQLEKSRLLSDRFSAERPKGSFSTLEIQRTEQGDSAMYLCASSQTRSDNEQFFGPGTRLTVL.